This T cell receptor beta chain emerged from a study of blood T cell repertoires in COVID-19. Study-wide background: Sites in the United States, Italy and Spain provided acute and convalescent COVID-19 samples.

The V gene's germline CDR1 is SGDLS and CDR2 YYNGEE. With V trimmed by 3 bases and J by 3 bases, 7 bases remained unmatched. CDR3 length: 16 amino acids. Profiling relied on immunoSEQ multiplex PCR, and the TCRdb table lists in-frame clones only, not all of them. The sample includes fewer than 300,000 clones, around 87% of them seen just once. The chain uses TRBV9 and TRBJ2-5; 11 nucleotides agree with TRBD2. The sequenced sample consisted of peripheral blood. The TCR was taken from a woman aged 45 to 65 with acute or convalescent COVID-19. CDR3 sequence reads: CASSALLGLAEETQYF. The DNA of the CDR3 is TGTGCCAGCAGCGCCCTGCTGGGACTAGCGGAAGAGACCCAGTACTTC.